A single sample gave rise to the 32 T cell receptor beta chains below, sequenced in a study of T-cell memory formation after mild COVID-19. MiXCR was run by TCRdb on the 5' RACE reads, yielding one entry per CDR3 protein. The sample consists of 40,000 to 45,000 distinct CDR3 sequences, approximately 6.8% of them appearing once. The sample comprised PBMCs or a T cell subset sorted from them (not recorded which). These TCRs come from a man aged 18-30 years who had mild COVID-19 (a few samples of this study predate the infection). Cell type and time point are not known.

This clonotype was detected only a few times. As DNA, the CDR3 is TGTGCCACCTCAAGGCGGGGGGAAACGGAACAGCCCCAGCATTTT. Translated: CATSRRGETEQPQHF. This rearrangement joins TRBV19 to TRBJ1-5; D is perhaps TRBD1 (5 bases). From germline, CDR1 is LNHDA and CDR2 SQIVND (reference sequence). Trimming stripped 10 bases from V and 7 bases from J, with 23 bases between. This CDR3 region has 15 residues.

A few counts support this clonotype. The chain combines TRBV6-5 with TRBJ2-5; D remains ambiguous. This CDR3 has 11 amino acids. Trimming left V 6 bases short and J 5 bases short, with 7 bases between. CDR1 and CDR2 from the germline V gene are MNHEY and SVGAGI. The CDR3 spells CASRGSETQYF. The CDR3 DNA reads as TGTGCCAGCAGAGGGTCGGAGACCCAGTACTTC.

This clonotype has ten or more counts. The gene calls are TRBV29-1 and TRBJ2-3; 7 bases align to TRBD2. The CDR3 has 14 residues. The V segment lost 5 bases and the J segment 1 base; nucleotides outside the gene matches: 6. The germline CDR1 and CDR2 sequences are SQVTM and ANQGSEA. CDR3 region: CSVTRLAGTDTQYF. DNA of the CDR3: TGCAGCGTTACCCGACTAGCTGGCACAGATACGCAGTATTTT.

In this sample, this clonotype turned up many times. The CDR3 here is CASSPGGRNTQYF. CDR3 coding DNA: TGTGCCAGCAGCCCTGGGGGGAGAAATACGCAGTATTTT. The V call is TRBV28, the J call TRBJ2-3; D might be TRBD2 (6 bases). Germline-derived CDR1 and CDR2 are MDHEN and SYDVKM. The CDR3 is made up of 13 amino acids. Trimming removed 6 bases at V and 7 bases at J, with 14 bases between.

There are a few counts of this clonotype. The chain combines TRBV7-2 with TRBJ2-3; 10 bases agree with TRBD2. The J segment lost 2 bases and the V segment lost 1 base, leaving 6 bases of the junction unmatched. Germline assignment: CDR1 SGHTA and CDR2 FQGNSA. The CDR3 has 17 residues. For the CDR3, the DNA is TGTGCCAGCAGCTTAGGGTATCTAGCGGGGGTCACAGATACGCAGTATTTT. Translation: CASSLGYLAGVTDTQYF.

The chain combines TRBV7-9 with TRBJ2-6; TRBD1 is a possible D gene (5 bases). The ends were cut back, 10 bases at V and 4 bases at J, with 14 bases in the middle. The germline V gene encodes CDR1 SEHNR and CDR2 FQNEAQ (reference sequence). This CDR3 contains 14 residues. DNA of the CDR3: TGTGCCAACCCTCCAGGGTTGGGGGCCAACGTCCTGACTTTC. Amino acids: CANPPGLGANVLTF.

This chain uses TRBV7-2 with TRBJ1-2; 9 bases fit TRBD1. V dropped 1 base and J dropped 6; count of bases not matched to a gene: 3. Germline V CDR1 and CDR2: SGHTA, FQGNSA. The CDR3 runs to 14 residues. CDR3 bases: TGTGCCAGCAGCTTAGGAGGACAGGGGCATGGCTACACCTTC. It is translated as CASSLGGQGHGYTF.

This clonotype has only a few counts. The V call is TRBV6-5, the J call TRBJ2-2, with D unclear. Trimming shortened V by 4 bases and J by 0 bases, and 12 bases separated the two germline ends. The CDR3 loop spans 16 amino acids. Germline lookup yields CDR1 MNHEY and CDR2 SVGAGI. CDR3 residues: CASSSKGLSNTGELFF. The CDR3 DNA reads TGTGCCAGCAGTTCCAAGGGCCTTTCGAACACCGGGGAGCTGTTTTTT.

This clonotype was observed a few times. The chain recombines TRBV7-3 with TRBJ2-5; D gene uncertain. Trimming removed 5 bases from V and 2 bases from J, with 9 bases in between. This CDR3 has 13 amino acids. Germline values: CDR1 SGHTA, CDR2 FQGTGA. In DNA, the CDR3 is TGTGCCAGCAGCAGGGCGGCGCAAGAGACCCAGTACTTC. Its protein product is CASSRAAQETQYF. Based on the CDR3 plus reference TRBV7-3 and TRBJ2-5, the full variable domain is GAGVSQTPSNKVTEKGKYVELRCDPISGHTALYWYRQSLGQGPEFLIYFQGTGAADDSGLPNDRFFAVRPEGSVSTLKIQRTERGDSAVYLCASSRAAQETQYFGPGTRLLVL.

This clonotype was counted a few times. The CDR3 spells CASSLVAAGYTF. CDR3 nucleotide sequence: TGTGCCAGCAGTTTAGTAGCGGCTGGCTACACCTTC. The gene calls are TRBV12-3 or TRBV12-4 and TRBJ1-2; D call uncertain. The CDR3 is 12 residues long. The germline V and J ends were trimmed by 1 base and 7 bases, with 7 bases remaining between them.

The chain recombines TRBV10-3 with TRBJ1-1; TRBD1 matches 7 bases. This CDR3 comprises 13 residues. The V gene end was trimmed by 8 bases and the J gene end by 2 bases; junction bases not matched to a gene: 5. In germline, CDR1 is ENHRY, CDR2 SYGVKD. The CDR3 region is CAISRTGNTEAFF. In DNA, the CDR3 is TGTGCCATCTCGAGGACAGGCAACACTGAAGCTTTCTTT.

This clonotype has more than one count but fewer than ten. The chain combines TRBV10-3 with TRBJ2-2; 10 nucleotides match TRBD1. The germline CDR1 and CDR2 sequences are ENHRY and SYGVKD. Germline trimming cut 3 bases from V and 1 base from J; bases unmatched to any gene: 5. This CDR3 has 17 residues. CDR3 in amino acids: CAISDRDRGRNTGELFF. CDR3 in DNA: TGTGCCATCAGTGACCGGGACAGGGGACGGAACACCGGGGAGCTGTTTTTT.

This clonotype was counted at least ten times. The chain employs TRBV4-1 and TRBJ2-2; possible D gene TRBD1, 5 bases. The CDR3 loop spans 15 amino acids. Germline V gives CDR1 MGHRA, CDR2 YSYEKL. Trimming removed 1 base from V and 5 bases from J, with 11 bases in between. CDR3 DNA sequence: TGCGCCAGCAGCCAAGGATGGGGCGGAACCGGGGAGCTGTTTTTT. Its protein product is CASSQGWGGTGELFF.

This chain connects TRBV19 to TRBJ1-2; a weak D match, TRBD1 (5 bases). The CDR3 loop spans 13 amino acids. The germline CDR1 and CDR2 sequences are LNHDA and SQIVND (reference sequence). V was trimmed by 7 bases and J by 3 bases, leaving 12 bases between them. The CDR3 DNA reads as TGTGCCAGTACGGGGGGTAGTGACTATGGCTACACCTTC. This gives the protein CASTGGSDYGYTF.

V gene TRBV28 combines with J gene TRBJ2-6, with 8 bases identical to TRBD1. The V segment lost 6 bases and the J segment 0 bases; nucleotides outside the gene matches: 7. The V gene's germline CDR1 is MDHEN and CDR2 SYDVKM. This CDR3 region has 17 residues. The CDR3 nucleotides are TGTGCCAGCAGGTCCGGACAGGGATTCTCTGGGGCCAACGTCCTGACTTTC. It encodes CASRSGQGFSGANVLTF.

This clonotype was found a few times. This rearrangement joins TRBV9 to TRBJ2-3; a possible D gene is TRBD2 (6 bases). The length of the CDR3 is 16 residues. Germline loops: CDR1 SGDLS, CDR2 YYNGEE. The V gene lost 4 bases and the J gene lost 5 bases, with 20 bases spanning the gap. The CDR3: CASSLGGGTHGDTQYF. The CDR3 DNA follows: TGTGCCAGCAGCCTTGGGGGAGGAACTCACGGAGATACGCAGTATTTT.

This chain links TRBV7-2 with TRBJ2-3; 8 nucleotides match TRBD2. This CDR3 is built from 18 residues. Germline CDR1 SGHTA, CDR2 FQGNSA. V trimming: 3 bases; J trimming: 1 base; junction bases outside the gene matches: 12. This chain's CDR3 is CASSFGRERGPGTDTQYF. As DNA, the CDR3 is TGTGCCAGCAGCTTCGGTCGAGAGCGGGGGCCGGGCACAGATACGCAGTATTTT.

J is TRBJ1-6 and V is TRBV7-8, with D uncertain. The V and J ends lost 2 bases and 5 bases respectively, with 10 bases between them. Germline V gene lookup returns CDR1 SGHVS and CDR2 FQNEAQ. The CDR3 runs to 15 residues. CDR3 residues: CASSLSIADNSPLHF. CDR3 nucleotide sequence: TGTGCCAGCAGCTTATCGATAGCGGATAATTCACCCCTCCACTTT.

The chain links TRBV20-1 to TRBJ2-2; 8 nucleotides match TRBD1. The CDR3 extends over 14 amino acids. The J segment lost 6 bases and the V segment lost 4 bases, leaving 7 bases of the junction unmatched. Germline V gene data show CDR1 as DFQATT and CDR2 as SNEGSKA (reference sequence). The CDR3 DNA sequence: TGCAGTGCTAAGATACCACAGGGGGCCGGGGAGCTGTTTTTT. It codes for CSAKIPQGAGELFF.

Only a few counts were recorded for this clonotype. The J gene is TRBJ2-7, the V gene TRBV6-6; D tentatively fits TRBD1 or TRBD2 (5 bases each). The V gene lost 2 bases and the J gene lost 0 bases, with 11 bases spanning the gap. Germline lookup yields CDR1 MNHNY and CDR2 SVGAGI (reference sequence). The CDR3 loop spans 15 amino acids. The CDR3 reads CASSYEGRSSYEQYV. CDR3 sequence (DNA): TGTGCCAGCAGTTACGAGGGGCGAAGCTCCTACGAGCAGTACGTC.

This clonotype is medium-sized within its sample. The rearrangement uses TRBV7-2 and TRBJ2-1; TRBD1 matches 9 bases. This CDR3 region has 17 residues. The germline V gene has CDR1 SGHTA and CDR2 FQGNSA. The ends lost 5 bases at V and 6 bases at J; junction bases unmatched: 14. CDR3 loop: CASSTQSGTGIRNEQFF. The CDR3 DNA sequence: TGTGCCAGCAGCACTCAATCCGGGACAGGGATCCGCAATGAGCAGTTCTTC.

This sequence joins TRBV7-6 and TRBJ2-2; possibly TRBD1 or TRBD2 for D (5 bases each). The V gene's germline CDR1 is SGHVS and CDR2 FNYEAQ. The length of the CDR3 is 14 residues. Trimming shortened V by 5 bases and J by 5 bases, and 12 bases separated the two germline ends. As DNA, the CDR3 is TGTGCCAGCAGCCCAGGGACGGTTACCGGGGAGCTGTTTTTT. Translation gives CASSPGTVTGELFF.

This chain connects TRBV12-3 or TRBV12-4 to TRBJ1-2, with a weak D call TRBD1 (6 bases). The CDR3 sequence is 14 residues long. V was clipped by 3 bases and J by 3 bases, with 11 bases between them. The CDR3 protein is CASSFTGGDYGYTF. In DNA, the CDR3 is TGTGCCAGCAGTTTCACGGGGGGCGACTATGGCTACACCTTC.

This clonotype was recorded many times. The V and J genes are TRBV10-3 and TRBJ2-5; D gene ambiguous. Trimming left V 0 bases short and J 2 bases short, with 7 bases between. The length of the CDR3 is 14 residues. Germline V gives CDR1 ENHRY, CDR2 SYGVKD. CDR3: CAISESTRQETQYF. In DNA, the CDR3 is TGTGCCATCAGTGAGTCAACCCGGCAAGAGACCCAGTACTTC.

The J gene is TRBJ2-1, the V gene TRBV7-2, with D possibly being TRBD2 (5 bases). The V and J ends lost 5 bases and 9 bases respectively, with 14 bases between them. The germline V gene has CDR1 SGHTA and CDR2 FQGNSA. The CDR3 is 13 amino acids. CDR3 nucleotide sequence: TGTGCCAGCAGCATGGGTGCGGGCAGTGAGCAGTTCTTC. Encoded protein: CASSMGAGSEQFF. The full variable domain, with the rest looked up from reference TRBV7-2 and TRBJ2-1, is GAGVSQSPSNKVTEKGKDVELRCDPISGHTALYWYRQSLGQGLEFLIYFQGNSAPDKSGLPSDRFSAERTGGSVSTLTIQRTQQEDSAVYLCASSMGAGSEQFFGPGTRLTVL.

The chain employs TRBV19 and TRBJ1-5; 9 nucleotides agree with TRBD1. Trimming took 5 bases from V and 2 from J; bases not matched to a gene: 7. This CDR3 is 16 amino acids long. Germline CDR1 is LNHDA and CDR2 is SQIVND (reference sequence). CDR3 region: CASSPRTGAGNQPQHF. DNA of the CDR3: TGTGCCAGTAGTCCCCGGACAGGGGCTGGCAATCAGCCCCAGCATTTT.

This clonotype has more than one count but fewer than ten. One junction end disagrees with the germline gene, perhaps due to a read error. This rearrangement joins TRBV6-2 or TRBV6-3 to TRBJ1-5; no clear D gene. CDR1 is MNHEY and CDR2 is SVGEGT in the germline V gene. The CDR3 totals 13 residues. The CDR3 sequence: CASGYTAYQPQHF. CDR3 nucleotide sequence: TGTGCCAGCGGTTACACGGCGTATCAGCCCCAGCATTTT.

This clonotype has a handful of counts. CDR3: CATRPPGYGYTF. The CDR3 DNA sequence: TGTGCCACCAGACCCCCTGGCTATGGCTACACCTTC. The V gene is TRBV24-1, the J gene TRBJ1-2; D not resolved. V was cut by 7 bases and J by 4 bases, with 9 bases left in between. The CDR3 runs to 12 residues. Germline V gene sequence: CDR1 KGHDR, CDR2 SFDVKD.

This clonotype appeared many times. The genes are TRBV7-9 and TRBJ2-7; unclear D gene. The V end lost 5 bases, the J end lost 1 base, and 3 bases lay between the germline ends. Looked up from germline, CDR1 is SEHNR and CDR2 is FQNEAQ (reference sequence). The CDR3 sequence is 11 residues long. CDR3 region: CASSPSYEQYF. As DNA, the CDR3 is TGTGCCAGCAGCCCTTCCTACGAGCAGTACTTC.

This clonotype was counted between two and nine times. This chain uses TRBV6-5 with TRBJ1-3; D unclear. This CDR3 comprises 13 residues. The germline gives CDR1 MNHEY, CDR2 SVGAGI. V was trimmed by 8 bases and J by 2 bases, leaving 10 bases between them. CDR3 loop: CASGTGAGNTIYF. For the CDR3, the DNA is TGTGCCAGCGGAACCGGGGCTGGAAACACCATATATTTT.

The chain recombines TRBV10-3 with TRBJ1-1, with no clear D. The CDR3 consists of 14 residues. Germline V gene data show CDR1 as ENHRY and CDR2 as SYGVKD. Trimming cost V 6 bases and J 5 bases, with 16 bases left between them. The CDR3 protein is CAIRQGPMGTEAFF. The CDR3 coding sequence is TGTGCCATCAGACAAGGGCCCATGGGGACTGAAGCTTTCTTT.

This sequence joins TRBV5-5 and TRBJ2-5, with D maybe TRBD2 (6 bases). Germline-derived CDR1 and CDR2 are SGHKS and YYEKEE (reference sequence). The germline V and J ends were trimmed by 4 bases and 8 bases, with 21 bases remaining between them. The CDR3 extends over 15 amino acids. CDR3 DNA sequence: TGTGCCAGCAGCGCCGACCCGGGACTGCATACCACCCAGTACTTC. This gives the protein CASSADPGLHTTQYF.